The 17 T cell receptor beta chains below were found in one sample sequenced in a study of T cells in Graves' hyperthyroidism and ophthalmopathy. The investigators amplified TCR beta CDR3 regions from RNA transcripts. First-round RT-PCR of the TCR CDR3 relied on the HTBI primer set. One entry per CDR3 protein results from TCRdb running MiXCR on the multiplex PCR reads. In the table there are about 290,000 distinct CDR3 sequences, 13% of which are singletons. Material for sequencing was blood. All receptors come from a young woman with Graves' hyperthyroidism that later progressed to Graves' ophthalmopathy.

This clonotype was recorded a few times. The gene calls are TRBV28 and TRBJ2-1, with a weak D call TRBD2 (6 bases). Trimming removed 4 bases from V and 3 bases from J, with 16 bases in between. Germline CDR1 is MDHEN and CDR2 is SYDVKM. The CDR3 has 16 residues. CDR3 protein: CASSSYRESGYNEQFF. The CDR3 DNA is TGTGCCAGCAGTTCCTACCGGGAGTCGGGCTACAATGAGCAGTTCTTC.

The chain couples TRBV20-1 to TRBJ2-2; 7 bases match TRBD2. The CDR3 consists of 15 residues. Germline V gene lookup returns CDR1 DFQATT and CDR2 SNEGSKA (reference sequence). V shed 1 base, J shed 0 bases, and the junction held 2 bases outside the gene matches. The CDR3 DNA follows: TGCAGTGCTAGAGTAGCGGGCGCGAACACCGGGGAGCTGTTTTTT. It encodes CSARVAGANTGELFF.

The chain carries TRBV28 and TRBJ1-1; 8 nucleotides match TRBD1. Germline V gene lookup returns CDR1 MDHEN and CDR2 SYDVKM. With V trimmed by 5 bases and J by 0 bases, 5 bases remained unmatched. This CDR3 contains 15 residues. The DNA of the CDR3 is TGTGCCAGCAGTGGCCGGACAGGGATGAACACTGAAGCTTTCTTT. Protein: CASSGRTGMNTEAFF.

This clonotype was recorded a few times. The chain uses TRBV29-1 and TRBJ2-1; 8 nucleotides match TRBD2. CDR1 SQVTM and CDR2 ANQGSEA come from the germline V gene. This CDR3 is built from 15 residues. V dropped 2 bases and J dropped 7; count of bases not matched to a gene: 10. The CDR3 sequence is CSVELVEVAGNEQFF. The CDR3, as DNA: TGCAGCGTTGAACTGGTGGAGGTAGCGGGAAATGAGCAGTTCTTC.

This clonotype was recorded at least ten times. CDR3 nucleotide sequence: TGTGCCAGCTCACTCAACGGGGGCTTCATGAACACTGAAGCTTTCTTT. Its protein product is CASSLNGGFMNTEAFF. This rearrangement joins TRBV18 to TRBJ1-1; possibly TRBD1 for D (6 bases). The V gene lost 4 bases and the J gene lost 0 bases, with 15 bases spanning the gap. The CDR3 length is 16 residues. The V gene's germline CDR1 is KGHSH and CDR2 LQKENI. The full variable domain, with the rest looked up from reference TRBV18 and TRBJ1-1, is NAGVMQNPRHLVRRRGQEARLRCSPMKGHSHVYWYRQLPEEGLKFMVYLQKENIIDESGMPKERFSAEFPKEGPSILRIQQVVRGDSAAYFCASSLNGGFMNTEAFFGQGTRLTVV.

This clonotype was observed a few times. The CDR3 bases are TGTGCCAGCAGCCAAGATCGGACGCCCAAGAGCTCCTACAATGAGCAGTTCTTC. This codes for CASSQDRTPKSSYNEQFF. The V call is TRBV14, the J call TRBJ2-1, with D hard to call. The CDR3 sequence is 18 residues long. Germline V CDR1 and CDR2: SGHDN, FVKESK. Between the trimmed V and J ends, which lost 0 bases and 0 bases, there was a span of 15 bases.

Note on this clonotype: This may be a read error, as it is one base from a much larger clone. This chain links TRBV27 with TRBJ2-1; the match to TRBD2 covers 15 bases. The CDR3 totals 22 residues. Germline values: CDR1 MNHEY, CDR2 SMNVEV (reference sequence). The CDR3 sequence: CAGSPPYRTSGRASSSYNEQFF. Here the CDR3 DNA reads TGTGCCGGCAGTCCCCCTTACAGGACTAGCGGGAGGGCCTCGAGCTCCTACAATGAGCAGTTCTTC.

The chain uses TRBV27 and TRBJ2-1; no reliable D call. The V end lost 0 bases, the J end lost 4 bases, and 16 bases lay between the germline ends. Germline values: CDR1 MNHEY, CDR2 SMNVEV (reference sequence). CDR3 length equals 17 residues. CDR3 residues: CASSLSWFLDKYNEQFF. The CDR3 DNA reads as TGTGCCAGCAGTTTATCGTGGTTCCTAGACAAATACAATGAGCAGTTCTTC.

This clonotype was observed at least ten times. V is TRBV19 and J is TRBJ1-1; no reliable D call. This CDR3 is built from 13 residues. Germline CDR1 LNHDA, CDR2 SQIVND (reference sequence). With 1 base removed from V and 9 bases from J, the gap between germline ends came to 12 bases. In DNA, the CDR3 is TGTGCCAGTAGTATAGGGAGGGAAAGACAAGCTTTCTTT. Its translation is CASSIGRERQAFF.

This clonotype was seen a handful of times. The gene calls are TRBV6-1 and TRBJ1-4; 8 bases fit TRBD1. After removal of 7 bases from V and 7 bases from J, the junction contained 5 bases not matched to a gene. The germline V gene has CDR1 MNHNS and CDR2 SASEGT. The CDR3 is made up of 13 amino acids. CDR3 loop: CASKDREVEKLFF. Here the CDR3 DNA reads TGTGCCAGCAAGGACAGGGAGGTTGAAAAACTGTTTTTT.

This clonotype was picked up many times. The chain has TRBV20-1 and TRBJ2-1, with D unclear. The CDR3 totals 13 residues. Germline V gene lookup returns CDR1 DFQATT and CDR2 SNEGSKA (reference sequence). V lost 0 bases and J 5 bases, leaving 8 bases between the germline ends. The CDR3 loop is CSARDQRHNEQFF. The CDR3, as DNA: TGCAGTGCTAGAGATCAACGCCACAATGAGCAGTTCTTC.

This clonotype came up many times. Written as DNA, the CDR3 is TGTGCCACCAGCAGAGAGGAGGGCTATGGCTACACCTTC. As protein: CATSREEGYGYTF. The rearrangement joins TRBV15 to TRBJ1-2, with unresolved D. V lost 0 bases, J lost 4 bases, and 6 bases lay in between. CDR3 length equals 13 residues. Looked up from germline, CDR1 is LNHNV and CDR2 is YYDKDF (reference sequence).

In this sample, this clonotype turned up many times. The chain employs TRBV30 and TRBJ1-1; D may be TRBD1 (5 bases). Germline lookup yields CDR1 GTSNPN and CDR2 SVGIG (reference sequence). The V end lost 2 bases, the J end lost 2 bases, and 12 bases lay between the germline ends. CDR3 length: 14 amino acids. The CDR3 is CAWSKGPINTEAFF. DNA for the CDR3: TGTGCCTGGAGTAAGGGACCGATCAACACTGAAGCTTTCTTT.

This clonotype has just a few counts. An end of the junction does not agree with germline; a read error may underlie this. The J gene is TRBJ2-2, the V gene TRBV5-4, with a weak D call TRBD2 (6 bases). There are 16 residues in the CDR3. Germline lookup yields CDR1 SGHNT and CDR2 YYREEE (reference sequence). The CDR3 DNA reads TGTGCCAGCAGCTTGGGTAGCGGAGCGAACGCCGGGGAGCTGTTTTTT. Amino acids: CASSLGSGANAGELFF.

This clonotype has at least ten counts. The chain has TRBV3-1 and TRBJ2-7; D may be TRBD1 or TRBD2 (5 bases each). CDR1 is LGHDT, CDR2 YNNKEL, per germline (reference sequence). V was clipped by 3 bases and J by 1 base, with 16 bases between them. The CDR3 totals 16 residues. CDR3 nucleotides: TGTGCCAGCAGCCAGGGACGATGGGACGGTTCCTACGAGCAGTACTTC. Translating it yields CASSQGRWDGSYEQYF.

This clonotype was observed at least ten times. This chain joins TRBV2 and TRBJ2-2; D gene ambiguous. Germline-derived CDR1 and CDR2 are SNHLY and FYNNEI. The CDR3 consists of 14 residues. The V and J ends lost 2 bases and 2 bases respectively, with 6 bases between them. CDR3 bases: TGTGCCAGCAGTGAACAAGTCAACACCGGGGAGCTGTTTTTT. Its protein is CASSEQVNTGELFF.

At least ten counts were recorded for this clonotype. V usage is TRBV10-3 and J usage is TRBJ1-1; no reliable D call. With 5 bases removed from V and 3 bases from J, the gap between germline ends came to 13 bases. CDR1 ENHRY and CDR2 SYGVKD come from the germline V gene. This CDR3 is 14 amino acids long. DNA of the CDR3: TGTGCCATCAGTTCCAGCGGGCTTGACACTGAAGCTTTCTTT. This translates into CAISSSGLDTEAFF.